The 19 T cell receptor beta chains below were found in one sample sequenced in a study of blood T cells in healthy people across ages. A J-beta primer mix and a sample-barcoded 5' primer were used in a second PCR of roughly 6 to 11 cycles. Each CDR3 protein gets one entry after TCRdb re-called the 5' RACE reads with MiXCR. Of 700,000 to 800,000 distinct CDR3 sequences listed, more than 40% were seen once; the top ten hold roughly 20%. Sequenced input: blood. These receptors were taken from a woman aged 55-69 years in good health.

This clonotype was counted ten times or more. The chain employs TRBV5-1 and TRBJ2-1; 14 nucleotides match TRBD2. CDR3 size: 16 residues. V gave up 0 bases and J gave up 8 bases; unmatched junction bases: 4. CDR1 is SGHRS, CDR2 YFSETQ, per germline. The CDR3 bases are TGCGCCAGCAGCTTGGGACTAGCGGGGGGGCAGTATGAGCAGTTCTTC. Translation gives CASSLGLAGGQYEQFF.

This clonotype was observed a few times. The J gene is TRBJ1-6, the V gene TRBV27, with D tentatively TRBD1 (5 bases). Looked up from germline, CDR1 is MNHEY and CDR2 is SMNVEV (reference sequence). The CDR3 covers 15 residues. V was clipped by 6 bases and J by 9 bases, with 18 bases between them. The CDR3 region has the DNA TGTGCCAGCAGCCCCGGGGGGGGATACGCTTCACCCCTCCACTTT. Its protein product is CASSPGGGYASPLHF.

This clonotype was counted between two and nine times. V gene TRBV6-2 or TRBV6-3 combines with J gene TRBJ1-2; D perhaps matches TRBD1 (6 bases). The V end was cut by 4 bases, the J end by 8 bases, with 14 bases between. This CDR3 is 13 amino acids long. Germline V lookup: CDR1 MNHEY, CDR2 SVGEGT. The CDR3 nucleotides read TGTGCCAGCAGTTTTATACAGGGTGGAGGCTACACCTTC. Amino acids: CASSFIQGGGYTF.

This clonotype was detected ten times or more. This chain links TRBV7-3 with TRBJ2-1; D is uncertain. This CDR3 is 14 amino acids long. V lost 2 bases, J lost 1 base, and 6 bases lay in between. Germline V CDR1 and CDR2: SGHTA, FQGTGA. For the CDR3, the DNA is TGTGCCAGCAGCTTAGGGATGTCCTACAATGAGCAGTTCTTC. Translation gives CASSLGMSYNEQFF.

This clonotype has at least ten counts. The gene calls are TRBV12-3 or TRBV12-4 and TRBJ2-1; 10 bases are a match to TRBD2. The CDR3 is 16 amino acids. Trimming removed 6 bases from V and 6 bases from J; junction bases left unmatched: 11. This chain's CDR3 is CASSPKLAGNRNEQFF. As DNA, the CDR3 is TGTGCCAGCAGCCCAAAACTAGCGGGAAATCGCAATGAGCAGTTCTTC.

The V and J genes are TRBV6-2 or TRBV6-3 and TRBJ2-1; 14 bases agree with TRBD2. CDR3 length equals 17 residues. Per germline, CDR1 MNHEY and CDR2 SVGEGT. V was clipped by 2 bases and J by 9 bases; unmatched bases: 9. CDR3 DNA sequence: TGTGCCAGCAGTTACGAACCCGGGACTAGCGGGAGTCGTGAGCAGTTCTTC. Its translation is CASSYEPGTSGSREQFF.

The chain has TRBV6-2 or TRBV6-3 and TRBJ2-2, with 14 bases that match TRBD2. The CDR3 totals 18 residues. The germline V gene has CDR1 MNHEY and CDR2 SVGEGT. The ends lost 0 bases at V and 3 bases at J; junction bases unmatched: 3. The CDR3 region is CASSYSTSGRAYTGELFF. The CDR3 nucleotides read TGTGCCAGCAGTTACTCGACTAGCGGGAGGGCATACACCGGGGAGCTGTTTTTT.

This clonotype was observed a few times. The V call is TRBV7-2, the J call TRBJ2-7; 8 positions match TRBD2. The CDR3 extends over 17 amino acids. With V trimmed by 0 bases and J by 6 bases, 13 bases remained unmatched. Germline-derived CDR1 and CDR2 are SGHTA and FQGNSA. The CDR3 protein is CASSLAPPSAGAGEQYF. The CDR3 region has the DNA TGTGCCAGCAGCTTAGCCCCTCCTTCAGCGGGAGCGGGCGAGCAGTACTTC. The full variable domain, completed using reference TRBV7-2 and TRBJ2-7, is GAGVSQSPSNKVTEKGKDVELRCDPISGHTALYWYRQSLGQGLEFLIYFQGNSAPDKSGLPSDRFSAERTGGSVSTLTIQRTQQEDSAVYLCASSLAPPSAGAGEQYFGPGTRLTVT.

The chain employs TRBV7-2 and TRBJ2-1, with TRBD2 matching over 14 bases. The germline CDR1 and CDR2 sequences are SGHTA and FQGNSA. The CDR3 is 16 residues long. With V trimmed by 5 bases and J by 8 bases, 8 bases remained unmatched. The CDR3 sequence is CASSRLAGGPWDEQFF. In nucleotides, the CDR3 is TGTGCCAGCAGCCGACTAGCGGGAGGGCCCTGGGATGAGCAGTTCTTC. The full variable domain, rest sourced from reference TRBV7-2 and TRBJ2-1, is GAGVSQSPSNKVTEKGKDVELRCDPISGHTALYWYRQSLGQGLEFLIYFQGNSAPDKSGLPSDRFSAERTGGSVSTLTIQRTQQEDSAVYLCASSRLAGGPWDEQFFGPGTRLTVL.

Concerning this clonotype itself: One end of the junction varies from germline; a read error may be responsible. This chain joins TRBV11-2 and TRBJ2-7; TRBD1 aligns across 7 bases. In germline, CDR1 is SGHAT, CDR2 FQNNGV. The CDR3 is made up of 16 amino acids. CDR3 in DNA: TGTGCTAGCAGCTTAGTAGATGGGCGACAGGGCTACGAGCAGTACTTC. It is translated as CASSLVDGRQGYEQYF.

This chain connects TRBV20-1 to TRBJ2-5; D uncertain. The ends were cut back, 1 base at V and 5 bases at J, with 14 bases in the middle. CDR1 is DFQATT, CDR2 SNEGSKA, per germline (reference sequence). This CDR3 region has 14 residues. The CDR3, as DNA: TGCAGTGCTAGAGCCGGAAACCCCTCGGAGACCCAGTACTTC. Its protein product is CSARAGNPSETQYF.

This clonotype was seen at least ten times. The V and J genes are TRBV29-1 and TRBJ2-1; D is unresolved. V was shortened by 1 base and J by 2 bases, with 6 bases between the two germline ends. CDR1 is SQVTM, CDR2 ANQGSEA, per germline. The CDR3 has 13 residues. The CDR3 spells CSVEGAAYNEQFF. The CDR3 region has the DNA TGCAGCGTTGAAGGCGCCGCCTACAATGAGCAGTTCTTC.

V and J are TRBV7-9 and TRBJ2-2, with D possibly being TRBD2 (5 bases). The ends were cut back, 7 bases at V and 12 bases at J, with 15 bases in the middle. Germline values: CDR1 SEHNR, CDR2 FQNEAQ (reference sequence). The CDR3 consists of 12 residues. The CDR3 sequence: CASNSEGRQLFF. CDR3 DNA sequence: TGTGCCAGCAACTCTGAGGGTCGGCAGCTGTTTTTT.

The chain carries TRBV9 and TRBJ1-2; D is undetermined. Germline values: CDR1 SGDLS, CDR2 YYNGEE. The CDR3 has 12 residues. Trimming cost V 4 bases and J 4 bases, with 8 bases left between them. CDR3 coding DNA: TGTGCCAGCAGCTTTAACCGCTATGGCTACACCTTC. Translating it yields CASSFNRYGYTF.

The rearrangement joins TRBV9 to TRBJ2-5, with unresolved D. The germline V gene has CDR1 SGDLS and CDR2 YYNGEE. V shed 3 bases and J shed 11 bases, with 14 bases lying between them. CDR3 size: 12 residues. The CDR3 DNA reads as TGTGCCAGCAGCGCTCCCTACAATGAGCAGTACTTC. Its protein product is CASSAPYNEQYF.

The genes are TRBV5-1 and TRBJ2-1, with 8 bases fitting TRBD2. Trimming at V came to 3 bases and at J to 7 bases, leaving 6 bases not matched to a gene. There are 14 residues in the CDR3. Germline assignment: CDR1 SGHRS and CDR2 YFSETQ. DNA of the CDR3: TGCGCCAGCAGCTCAGCGGGAGTGGGGAATGAGCAGTTCTTC. Amino acids: CASSSAGVGNEQFF.

V usage is TRBV18 and J usage is TRBJ1-1; D remains unclear. Germline V gene lookup returns CDR1 KGHSH and CDR2 LQKENI. This CDR3 has 13 residues. The V and J ends lost 1 base and 2 bases respectively, with 5 bases between them. The CDR3 DNA reads as TGTGCCAGCTCACCACGGGCTAACACTGAAGCTTTCTTT. Amino acid sequence: CASSPRANTEAFF.

The chain carries TRBV20-1 and TRBJ1-4, with a weak D call TRBD1 (6 bases). This CDR3 is 15 amino acids long. From germline, CDR1 is DFQATT and CDR2 SNEGSKA (reference sequence). Trimming took 5 bases from V and 4 from J, leaving 17 bases between them. CDR3 nucleotides: TGCAGTGCTCCCCTAGACAGGACCCTTAATGAAAAACTGTTTTTT. Its protein product is CSAPLDRTLNEKLFF.

The chain joins TRBV29-1 to TRBJ2-1; no definite D call. The CDR3 is 15 amino acids. CDR1 and CDR2 (germline): SQVTM, ANQGSEA. Trimming removed 2 bases at V and 0 bases at J, with 11 bases between. The CDR3 DNA is TGCAGCGTTGAACTAGTCGTTAGCTCCTACAATGAGCAGTTCTTC. It codes for CSVELVVSSYNEQFF.